The TCR beta chain described here comes from a study of early T cells in non-severe SARS-CoV-2 infection. On the study more broadly: Chains stayed unpaired after sequencing of bulk RNA from unsorted whole blood.

The junction had 13 bases not matched to a gene; V was cut back by 6 bases and J by 4 bases. Germline CDR1 reads MDHEN; CDR2 reads SYDVKM. The CDR3 extends over 16 amino acids. This clonotype was detected ten times or more. No antigen is known for it. The TCR library protocol attached unique molecular identifiers to the individual cDNA molecules. Via MiXCR, TCRdb re-called the 5' RACE reads, giving one row per CDR3 protein. The table shows approximately 71,000 distinct CDR3 sequences, with under 15% occurring only once. Study-wide findings and caveats: Missing private and CD4 specificities, VDJdb matching favored anti-spike CD8 responses.

The sequence was obtained from an adult who was a healthcare worker with PCR-confirmed SARS-CoV-2 infection or an uninfected control (not recorded which). V usage is TRBV28 and J usage is TRBJ1-1; TRBD1 matches at 8 bases. Sequences were derived from whole blood, sampled at baseline. The CDR3 nucleotides are TGTGCCAGCAGAGCCTGGCCAGGGGGCGCGGGCACTGAAGCTTTCTTT. Translating gives CASRAWPGGAGTEAFF.